This T cell receptor (beta chain) was recorded in a study of regulatory T cells in long-lasting Graves disease. Study findings and constraints: TRBV28, TRBJ1-2 and TRBJ2-5 emerged as the favored segments in persistent disease.

In its sample, this clonotype was seen a few times. Its antigen remains unknown. The CDR3 contains 16 residues. The ends were cut back, 2 bases at V and 3 bases at J, with 15 bases in the middle. The germline V gene has CDR1 SGHDN and CDR2 FVKESK. Described time point: newly diagnosed GD, antithyroid drugs for less than 3 months. PBMCs were the source of the RNA used for TCR sequencing. Assembly of TCR beta libraries relied on iRepertoire HTBI primers together with Arm-PCR of CDR3 regions. TCRdb re-derived calls from the multiplex PCR reads in MiXCR, one entry per CDR3 protein. The data show about 540,000 distinct CDR3 sequences, with about 13% seen just once and 8.5% to 10% held by the top ten. These data were likewise used in another study, on T cells in Graves' hyperthyroidism and ophthalmopathy. That paper adds: HTBI primers were used for first-round RT-PCR of the TCR CDR3.

The TCR originated in a man between 25 and 39 years old with Graves disease. The chain joins TRBV14 to TRBJ2-3, with D tentatively TRBD2 (5 bases). The material sequenced was peripheral blood mononuclear cells (PBMCs), taken at new diagnosis, from a patient treated with antithyroid drugs. The CDR3 coding sequence is TGTGCCAGCAGCCAAAAGTGGGGTAGCGAGACAGATACGCAGTATTTT. Translating gives CASSQKWGSETDTQYF.